The rows below give T cell receptor beta chains drawn from one sample of a study of cytotoxic CD8 clonotypes in ibrutinib-treated CLL. Sequenced by immunoSEQ multiplex PCR; TCRdb stores in-frame clones only, minus some. The table records about 130,000 clones, around three quarters of them present only once. Sequencing used PBMCs, obtained after 12 months of ibrutinib treatment. Every receptor here comes from a human donor with chronic lymphocytic leukemia. Each CDR3 is given with its conserved first and last residue. The D gene is left open where the match is weak. Clone size appears in some rows only: once, few, many, or a class for an expanded clone.

V	J	size	D	CDR3	DNA
TRBV9	TRBJ2-5	-	TRBD2	CASSETSGQETQYF	TGTGCCAGCAGCGAAACTAGCGGCCAAGAGACCCAGTACTTC
TRBV15	TRBJ2-1	-	TRBD2	CATSFGASGSYNEQFF	TGTGCCACCAGCTTTGGGGCTAGCGGATCCTACAATGAGCAGTTCTTC
TRBV6-5	TRBJ2-3	-	TRBD2	CASSYGGLASADTQYF	TGTGCCAGCAGTTACGGGGGACTAGCGTCTGCAGATACGCAGTATTTT
TRBV30	TRBJ1-6	once	-	CAWSVRWGVKSPLHF	TGTGCCTGGAGTGTAAGGTGGGGGGTTAAATCACCCCTCCACTTT
TRBV7-8	TRBJ2-6	-	-	CASSPGLYSGANVLTF	TGTGCCAGCAGCCCGGGACTTTACTCTGGGGCCAACGTCCTGACTTTC
TRBV11-2	TRBJ2-1	-	-	CASSPPWSLAPLF	TGTGCCAGCAGCCCCCCATGGAGCTTGGCCCCGCTCTTC
TRBV29-1	TRBJ2-3	once	TRBD1	CSVGGQGSTDTQYF	TGCAGCGTTGGTGGACAGGGCTCGACAGATACGCAGTATTTT
TRBV12-5	TRBJ2-7	few	-	CASGLSGAPGGDF	TGTGCTAGTGGTTTGTCGGGAGCTCCCGGAGGAGACTTC
TRBV9	TRBJ2-3	once	-	CASSVVRNTDTQYF	TGTGCCAGCAGCGTAGTAAGGAACACAGATACGCAGTATTTT
TRBV7-2	TRBJ2-1	-	TRBD2	CASSYGLAGPNEQFF	TGTGCCAGCAGCTACGGACTAGCGGGGCCCAATGAGCAGTTCTTC
TRBV2	TRBJ2-4	-	-	CASRAADRQVAKNIQYF	TGTGCCAGCAGGGCGGCCGACAGGCAGGTAGCCAAAAACATTCAGTACTTC
TRBV4-3	TRBJ2-1	-	TRBD2	CASTEEAGGPGEQFF	TGCGCCAGCACCGAAGAGGCGGGAGGGCCAGGTGAGCAGTTCTTC
TRBV28	TRBJ1-5	-	TRBD1	CASSLSGRGSGQPQHF	TGTGCCAGCAGTTTATCAGGCAGGGGGAGCGGTCAGCCCCAGCATTTT
TRBV4-3	TRBJ1-1	-	TRBD1	CASSHDRGPNTEAFF	TGCGCCAGCAGCCATGACAGGGGGCCGAACACTGAAGCTTTCTTT
TRBV5-4	TRBJ1-2	-	-	CASSLRQVYGYTF	TGTGCCAGCAGCCTAAGACAGGTGTATGGCTACACCTTC
TRBV11-1	TRBJ2-7	once	-	CASSYPRGGTLGEQYF	TGTGCCAGCAGCTACCCCAGGGGGGGAACCTTGGGAGAGCAGTACTTC
TRBV30	TRBJ2-5	-	TRBD2	CAWSPGGGQETQYF	TGTGCCTGGAGTCCCGGGGGGGGACAAGAGACCCAGTACTTC
TRBV7-2	TRBJ2-3	-	TRBD1	CASSPRTGGNTDTQYF	TGTGCCAGCAGCCCACGGACAGGGGGCAACACAGATACGCAGTATTTT
TRBV5-1	TRBJ2-1	-	-	CASSPTAYNEQFF	TGCGCCAGCAGCCCGACAGCTTACAATGAGCAGTTCTTC
TRBV28	TRBJ2-1	-	-	CASSLPEWVNEQFF	TGTGCCAGCAGCCTGCCGGAGTGGGTCAATGAGCAGTTCTTC
TRBV5-1	TRBJ2-1	few	-	CASLGAYNEQFF	TGCGCCAGCCTTGGGGCCTACAATGAGCAGTTCTTC
TRBV28	TRBJ1-1	-	TRBD1	CASRKQGGTEAFF	TGTGCCAGCAGGAAACAGGGGGGCACTGAAGCTTTCTTT
TRBV19	TRBJ2-7	few	TRBD2	CASSSLADSYEQYF	TGTGCCAGTAGTAGCCTAGCGGACTCCTACGAGCAGTACTTC
TRBV4-1	TRBJ2-7	-	TRBD1	CASSQMENRGPSDEQYF	TGCGCCAGCAGCCAAATGGAAAACAGGGGCCCCTCCGACGAGCAGTACTTC
TRBV19	TRBJ1-2	-	TRBD1	CASSITLTTGGGSYTF	TGTGCCAGTAGTATCACCTTAACCACAGGGGGCGGAAGCTACACCTTC
TRBV4-1	TRBJ2-2	-	-	CASSRDSGALGAGELFF	TGCGCCAGCAGCCGAGACTCAGGGGCCCTTGGGGCCGGGGAGCTGTTTTTT
TRBV7-2	TRBJ1-2	-	TRBD1	CASSLARSGGSGYTF	TGTGCCAGCAGCTTAGCGAGATCAGGGGGCTCTGGCTACACCTTC
TRBV19	TRBJ1-1	-	-	CASSTLTGGTLNTEAFF	TGTGCCAGTAGTACGCTAACAGGTGGGACGTTGAACACTGAAGCTTTCTTT
TRBV7-2	TRBJ2-4	-	-	CASSLIWGAGNIQYF	TGTGCCAGCAGCTTAATCTGGGGCGCAGGAAACATTCAGTACTTC
TRBV7-2	TRBJ2-7	few	-	CASSSPGPYEQYF	TGTGCCAGCAGCTCCCCAGGGCCCTACGAGCAGTACTTC
TRBV30	TRBJ1-2	-	-	CAWSEGRGGYGYTF	TGTGCCTGGAGTGAGGGTAGGGGCGGCTATGGCTACACCTTC
TRBV28	TRBJ1-2	-	-	CASSLVTATYGYTF	TGTGCCAGCAGTTTAGTAACAGCTACATATGGCTACACCTTC
TRBV19	TRBJ1-2	-	-	CASSIQRQGVDYGYTF	TGTGCCAGTAGTATCCAGCGGCAGGGCGTTGACTATGGCTACACCTTC
TRBV6-5	TRBJ1-4	-	-	CASSRTGIREKLFF	TGTGCCAGCAGCCGGACGGGTATCAGGGAAAAACTGTTTTTT
TRBV6-6	TRBJ1-1	-	-	CASSYSTVGGNTEAFF	TGTGCCAGCAGTTACTCGACCGTAGGAGGGAACACTGAAGCTTTCTTT
TRBV15	TRBJ1-1	-	-	CATSRTGARSEAFF	TGTGCCACCAGCAGAACGGGGGCGAGGTCTGAAGCTTTCTTT
TRBV5-1	TRBJ2-7	-	-	CASSLGSSYEQYF	TGCGCCAGCAGCTTGGGCAGTAGCTACGAGCAGTACTTC
TRBV5-1	TRBJ2-1	-	-	CASSLVSFSGEQFF	TGCGCCAGCAGCTTGGTTTCGTTCTCCGGTGAGCAGTTCTTC
TRBV4-1	TRBJ2-7	-	-	CASSRFITGNAYEQYF	TGCGCCAGCAGCCGTTTCATTACAGGGAATGCCTACGAGCAGTACTTC
TRBV9	TRBJ2-1	once	-	CASSVDGRPDDEQFF	TGTGCCAGCAGCGTAGACGGGAGACCGGACGATGAGCAGTTCTTC
TRBV7-3	TRBJ1-2	-	TRBD1	CASSPHGTGNGGYTF	TGTGCCAGCAGCCCCCACGGGACAGGGAACGGTGGCTACACCTTC
TRBV5-4	TRBJ2-3	-	-	CASSLGGVGTQYF	TGTGCCAGCAGCTTGGGGGGGGTTGGTACGCAGTATTTT
TRBV19	TRBJ2-1	-	TRBD2	CASSIESGLAGLEQFF	TGTGCCAGTAGTATAGAGTCGGGACTAGCGGGACTTGAGCAGTTCTTC
TRBV15	TRBJ1-1	once	-	CATSRGGRGRNTEAFF	TGTGCCACCAGCAGAGGTGGGCGGGGGCGGAACACTGAAGCTTTCTTT
TRBV7-2	TRBJ2-3	-	TRBD2	CASSQGLAGDTQYF	TGTGCCAGCAGCCAGGGACTAGCGGGAGATACGCAGTATTTT
TRBV30	TRBJ2-3	-	-	CAWSAIEVGTDTQYF	TGTGCCTGGAGTGCCATCGAGGTCGGCACAGATACGCAGTATTTT
TRBV7-6	TRBJ1-1	-	-	CASSLGGRIAFF	TGTGCCAGCAGCTTAGGGGGGCGGATCGCTTTCTTT
TRBV28	TRBJ1-1	once	-	CASSLMGTLLGTEAFF	TGTGCCAGCAGTTTAATGGGGACACTGTTGGGGACTGAAGCTTTCTTT
TRBV7-6	TRBJ1-3	-	-	CASSLVHGRPGDTIYF	TGTGCCAGCAGCTTAGTGCACGGGCGTCCCGGGGACACCATATATTTT
TRBV27	TRBJ2-2	-	TRBD1	CASRPIFGTANTGELFF	TGTGCCAGCAGGCCCATCTTCGGGACAGCTAACACCGGGGAGCTGTTTTTT
TRBV11-2	TRBJ2-1	-	-	CASSFGGSSANEQFF	TGTGCCAGCAGCTTTGGGGGGTCCAGTGCCAATGAGCAGTTCTTC
TRBV6-4	TRBJ2-3	-	TRBD2	CASKQLAGMVGTQYF	TGTGCCAGCAAGCAACTAGCGGGAATGGTGGGTACGCAGTATTTT
TRBV27	TRBJ2-7	-	-	CASSFSMGLYEQYF	TGTGCCAGCAGTTTCTCGATGGGGTTGTACGAGCAGTACTTC